This T cell receptor (beta chain) was sequenced in a study of T cells after yellow fever vaccination. This CDR3 has 14 amino acids. With 7 bases removed from V and 5 bases from J, the gap between germline ends came to 17 bases. In its sample, this clonotype was seen a few times. TCRdb processed the 5' RACE reads anew with MiXCR; each CDR3 protein has one entry. Of hundreds of thousands of distinct CDR3 sequences listed, around 8.6% are singletons. This specimen consisted of CD4+ T cells sorted from PBMCs, obtained 5 days after the yellow fever booster vaccination. J is TRBJ1-1 and V is TRBV12-3 or TRBV12-4; no reliable D call. The TCR comes from a man between 18 and 35 years old who received the YFV17D yellow fever vaccine. The CDR3 loop is CASTSPRRETEAFF. The CDR3 DNA reads as TGTGCCAGCACCTCACCCCGGCGGGAGACTGAAGCTTTCTTT.